This T cell receptor beta chain was sequenced for a study of blood T cell repertoires in COVID-19. Study-level background: Whether acute or convalescent, the COVID-19 samples came from the United States, Italy and Spain.

There are 18 residues in the CDR3. CDR1 is SGHVS, CDR2 FQNEAQ, per germline. Trimming cost V 2 bases and J 0 bases, with 14 bases left between them. Here immunoSEQ multiplex PCR was the method, and the copy in TCRdb shows in-frame clones only, minus some. Counted here are 60,000 to 80,000 clones, around 85% occurring once; the ten biggest clones make up 20% to 25%. Material for sequencing was peripheral blood. The chain joins TRBV7-8 to TRBJ2-6; D is ambiguous. This TCR was sampled from a man aged 50 or older with acute or convalescent COVID-19. CDR3 residues: CASSLRSQPYSGANVLTF. CDR3 coding DNA: TGTGCCAGCAGCTTAAGGTCACAGCCCTACTCTGGGGCCAACGTCCTGACTTTC.